Here is one TCR beta chain with its context. Its antigen is still unknown. Method: immunoSEQ multiplex PCR; TCRdb's copy keeps in-frame clones and lacks some. This table holds approximately 7,200 clones, about 92% found once. The data stem from a study of lymphopenia after photon versus proton radiotherapy. Findings and caveats of the study: Relative stability marked proton patients; photon patients lost diversity and naive cells.

The source material was peripheral blood, sampled from a patient treated with photon-based radiotherapy. The clonotype originates from a woman in her forties or fifties with cholangiocarcinoma.

DNA of the CDR3: TGTGCCAGCAGTTTTTCCCGGGACAGGCGGGGTTCACCCCTCCACTTT. Protein: CASSFSRDRRGSPLHF. This sequence joins TRBV6-5 and TRBJ1-6, with 8 bases matching TRBD1. Germline V gene sequence: CDR1 MNHEY, CDR2 SVGAGI. This CDR3 contains 16 residues. V lost 4 bases and J lost 9; bases outside the gene matches: 11.